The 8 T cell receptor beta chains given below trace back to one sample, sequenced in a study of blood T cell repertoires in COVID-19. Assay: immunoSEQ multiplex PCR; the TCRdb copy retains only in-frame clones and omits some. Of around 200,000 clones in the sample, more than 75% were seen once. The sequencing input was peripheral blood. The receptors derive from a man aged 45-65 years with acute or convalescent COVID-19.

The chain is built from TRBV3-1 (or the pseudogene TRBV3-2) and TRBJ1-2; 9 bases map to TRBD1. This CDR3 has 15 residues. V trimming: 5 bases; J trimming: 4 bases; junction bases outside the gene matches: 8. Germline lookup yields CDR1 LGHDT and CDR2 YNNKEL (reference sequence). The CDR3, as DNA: TGTGCCAGCAGCGGACGGGACAGGGTCAGCTATGGCTACACCTTC. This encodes CASSGRDRVSYGYTF.

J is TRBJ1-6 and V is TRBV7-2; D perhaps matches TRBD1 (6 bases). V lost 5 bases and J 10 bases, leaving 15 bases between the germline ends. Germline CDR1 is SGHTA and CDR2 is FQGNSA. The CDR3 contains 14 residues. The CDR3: CASSPQGSFSPLHF. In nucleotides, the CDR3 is TGTGCCAGCAGCCCCCAGGGGTCCTTCTCACCCCTCCACTTT.

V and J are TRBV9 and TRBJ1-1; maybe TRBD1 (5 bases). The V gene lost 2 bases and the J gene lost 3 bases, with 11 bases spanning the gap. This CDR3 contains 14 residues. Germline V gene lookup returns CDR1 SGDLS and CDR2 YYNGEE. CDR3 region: CASSVDWGDTEAFF. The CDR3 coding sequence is TGTGCCAGCAGCGTCGACTGGGGGGACACTGAAGCTTTCTTT.

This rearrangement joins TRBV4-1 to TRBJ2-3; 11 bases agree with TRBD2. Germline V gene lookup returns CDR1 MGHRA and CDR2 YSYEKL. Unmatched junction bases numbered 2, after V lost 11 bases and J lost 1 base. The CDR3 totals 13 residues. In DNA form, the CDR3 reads TGCGCCCGTAGCGGGGGGGGCACAGATACGCAGTATTTT. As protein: CARSGGGTDTQYF.

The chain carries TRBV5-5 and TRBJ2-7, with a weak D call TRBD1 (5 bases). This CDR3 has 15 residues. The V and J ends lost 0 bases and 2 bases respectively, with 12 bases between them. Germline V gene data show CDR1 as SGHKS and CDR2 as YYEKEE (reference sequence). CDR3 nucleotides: TGTGCCAGCAGCTTGGGGCAGGGTATTGCCTACGAGCAGTACTTC. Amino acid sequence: CASSLGQGIAYEQYF.

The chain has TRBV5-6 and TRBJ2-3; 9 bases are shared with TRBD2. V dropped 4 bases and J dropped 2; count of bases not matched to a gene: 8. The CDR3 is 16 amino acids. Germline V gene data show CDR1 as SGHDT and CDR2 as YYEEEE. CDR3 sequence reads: CASSALKRGDTDTQYF. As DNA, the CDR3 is TGTGCCAGCAGCGCCCTGAAGCGGGGGGACACAGATACGCAGTATTTT.

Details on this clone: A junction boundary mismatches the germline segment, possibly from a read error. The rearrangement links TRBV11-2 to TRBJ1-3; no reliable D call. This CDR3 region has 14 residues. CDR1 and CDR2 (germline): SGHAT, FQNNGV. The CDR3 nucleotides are TGTGCCAGCAGCACAGAGTACCCTGGGAACACCATATATTTT. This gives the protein CASSTEYPGNTIYF. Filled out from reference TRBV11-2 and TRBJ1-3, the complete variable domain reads EAGVAQSPRYKIIEKRQSVAFWCNPISGHATLYWYQQILGQGPKLLIQFQNNGVVDDSQLPKDRFSAERLKGVDSTLKIQPAKLEDSAVYLCASSTEYPGNTIYFGEGSWLTVV.

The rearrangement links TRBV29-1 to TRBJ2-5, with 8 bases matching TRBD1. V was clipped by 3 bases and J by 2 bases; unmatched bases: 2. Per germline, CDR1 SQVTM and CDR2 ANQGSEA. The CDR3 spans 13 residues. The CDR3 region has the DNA TGCAGCGTTGACACAGGGGGACAAGAGACCCAGTACTTC. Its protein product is CSVDTGGQETQYF.